This T cell receptor (beta chain) was observed in a study of cytomegalovirus exposure and HLA in healthy donors. As concerns this clone: Its specificity is not known.

General study points: It was confirmed in vitro that a few of the CMV-associated chains were specific for CMV antigens. According to a later analysis, most TCR beta chains associated with CMV appeared HLA-restricted. As a later analysis showed, a missense DCLRE1C variant was linked to trimming of TCR beta V- and J-genes. Among TCR sequences, most were rare, though some public TCRs appeared in many donors.

CDR3 size: 17 residues. Trimming cost V 2 bases and J 2 bases, with 19 bases left between them. CDR1 and CDR2 (germline): SGHTA, FQGNSA. The PCR was carried out with 60 Vbeta primers and 13 Jbeta primers. The protocol was immunoSEQ multiplex PCR, while the TCRdb copy is restricted to in-frame clones and leaves out a portion. The sample lists 26,000 or so clones; 60% to 80% were seen once. The rearrangement links TRBV7-2 to TRBJ2-7; possibly TRBD2 for D (6 bases). The TCR sequence derives from a male donor in good health and CMV-seronegative. The sample consisted of PBMCs. CDR3 protein: CASSLMVGTRDPYEQYF. DNA of the CDR3: TGTGCCAGCAGCTTAATGGTTGGGACTCGGGACCCCTACGAGCAGTACTTC.